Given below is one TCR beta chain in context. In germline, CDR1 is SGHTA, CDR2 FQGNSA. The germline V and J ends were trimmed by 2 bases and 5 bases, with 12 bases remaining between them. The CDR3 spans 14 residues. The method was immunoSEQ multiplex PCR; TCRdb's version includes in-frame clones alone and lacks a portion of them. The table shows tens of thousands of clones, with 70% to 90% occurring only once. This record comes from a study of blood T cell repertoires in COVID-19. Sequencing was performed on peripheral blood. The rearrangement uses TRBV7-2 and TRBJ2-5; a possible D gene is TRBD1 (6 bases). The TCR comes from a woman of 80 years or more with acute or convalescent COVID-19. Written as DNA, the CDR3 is TGTGCCAGCAGCTTAAACAGGGCCGTCGAGACCCAGTACTTC. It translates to CASSLNRAVETQYF. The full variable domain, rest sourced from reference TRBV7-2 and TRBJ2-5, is GAGVSQSPSNKVTEKGKDVELRCDPISGHTALYWYRQSLGQGLEFLIYFQGNSAPDKSGLPSDRFSAERTGGSVSTLTIQRTQQEDSAVYLCASSLNRAVETQYFGPGTRLLVL.